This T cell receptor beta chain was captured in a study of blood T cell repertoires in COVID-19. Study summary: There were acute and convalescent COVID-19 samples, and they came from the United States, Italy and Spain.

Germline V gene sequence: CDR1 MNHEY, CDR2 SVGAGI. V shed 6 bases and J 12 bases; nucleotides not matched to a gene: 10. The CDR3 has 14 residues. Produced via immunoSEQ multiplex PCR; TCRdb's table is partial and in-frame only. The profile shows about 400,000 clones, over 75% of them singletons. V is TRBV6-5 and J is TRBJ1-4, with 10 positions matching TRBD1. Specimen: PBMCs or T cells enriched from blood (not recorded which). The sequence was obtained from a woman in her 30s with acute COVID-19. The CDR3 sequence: CASRRTGGHKELFF. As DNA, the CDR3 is TGTGCCAGCAGGAGGACAGGGGGGCACAAAGAACTGTTTTTT.